Sequencing of this T cell receptor beta chain was carried out in a study of shared clonotypes between healthy human individuals. Whole-study context: Three CD4 naive, three CD4 memory, two CD8 naive and one CD8 memory plate were used per donor.

Regarding this clone: Its antigen remains unidentified.

Produced via immunoSEQ multiplex PCR; TCRdb's table is partial and in-frame only. The table lists about 1 million clones, about 80% of them singletons. Study-level findings and limits: Some clonotypes were shared by all four sorted-subset donors, while others were not shared. The non-shared ones had lower generation probabilities than the shared ones. Memory subsets generally showed smaller estimated richness than naive subsets did.

Germline V lookup: CDR1 GTSNPN, CDR2 SVGIG (reference sequence). The CDR3 length is 17 residues. Losses at the gene ends were 0 bases for V and 1 base for J; bases not matched to a gene: 3. Researchers partitioned CD4+ cells into CD45RA+ naive and CD45RA-negative memory subsets. The receptor was isolated from a young man in good health. The rearrangement links TRBV30 to TRBJ1-6, with 10 bases lining up with TRBD1. The source material was memory CD4+ T cells sorted from blood. Subset in this sample: CD45RA-negative fraction. In DNA form, the CDR3 reads TGTGCCTGGAGTGTAAGGACAGGGGGTTCCTATAATTCACCCCTCCACTTT. Protein sequence: CAWSVRTGGSYNSPLHF.